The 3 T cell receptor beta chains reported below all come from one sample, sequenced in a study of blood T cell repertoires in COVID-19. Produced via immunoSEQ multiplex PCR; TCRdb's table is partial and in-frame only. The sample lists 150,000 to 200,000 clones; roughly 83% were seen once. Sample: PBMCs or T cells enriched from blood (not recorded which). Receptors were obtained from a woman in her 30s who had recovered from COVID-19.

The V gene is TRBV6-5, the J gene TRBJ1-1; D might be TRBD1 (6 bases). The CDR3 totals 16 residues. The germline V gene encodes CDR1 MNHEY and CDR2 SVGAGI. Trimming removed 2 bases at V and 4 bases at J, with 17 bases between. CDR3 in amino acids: CASSYPISTGSTEAFF. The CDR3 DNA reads TGTGCCAGCAGTTACCCAATATCCACAGGGAGCACTGAAGCTTTCTTT.

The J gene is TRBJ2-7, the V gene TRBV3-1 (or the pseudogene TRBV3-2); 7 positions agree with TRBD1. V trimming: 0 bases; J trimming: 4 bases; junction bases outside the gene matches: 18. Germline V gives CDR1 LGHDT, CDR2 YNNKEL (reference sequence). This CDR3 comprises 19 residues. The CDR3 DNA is TGTGCCAGCAGCCAAGATAGTGGAGAGGGGGCCGAGCTTTTGTACGAGCAGTACTTC. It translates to CASSQDSGEGAELLYEQYF.

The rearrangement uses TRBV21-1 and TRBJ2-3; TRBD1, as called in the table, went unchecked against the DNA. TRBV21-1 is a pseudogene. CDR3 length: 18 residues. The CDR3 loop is CASGRRGRQVPFTDTQYF. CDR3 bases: TGTGCCAGCGGCAGACGGGGACGACAGGTTCCATTCACAGATACGCAGTATTTT.